A selection of T cell receptor beta chains follows, all from one sample in a study of Ad26.COV2.S vaccination and SARS-CoV-2 variants. Repertoires were generated with immunoSEQ multiplex PCR, while TCRdb's copy carries only in-frame clones and drops some. Here the sample spans around 380,000 clones, approximately 91% being singletons. Material: peripheral blood, obtained in a trial of Ad26.COV2.S vaccine versus placebo. The receptors stem from a person aged 18-65 years who received the Ad26.COV2.S COVID-19 vaccine or a placebo. Both conserved end residues are part of each CDR3. The order of the fields is CDR3 protein, CDR3 DNA, clone size, J gene, D gene, V gene. The D gene is left open where the match is weak. Where a row states a size, it is once, few, many or the class of an expanded clone; other rows omit it.

CDR3aa: CASFPSTDTQYF; CDR3nt: TGTGCCAGCTTTCCTAGCACAGATACGCAGTATTTT; abundance: .; j_gene: TRBJ2-3; d_gene: .; v_gene: TRBV2
CDR3aa: CATSDLTGGFQETQYF; CDR3nt: TGTGCCACCAGTGATTTGACAGGGGGATTTCAAGAGACCCAGTACTTC; abundance: .; j_gene: TRBJ2-5; d_gene: TRBD1; v_gene: TRBV24-1
CDR3aa: CASSYSRGDDEQYF; CDR3nt: TGTGCCAGCAGTTACTCGAGGGGGGATGACGAGCAGTACTTC; abundance: once; j_gene: TRBJ2-7; d_gene: .; v_gene: TRBV6-6
CDR3aa: CASSQRQGPPKNIQYF; CDR3nt: TGTGCCAGCAGTCAACGCCAGGGGCCCCCCAAAAACATTCAGTACTTC; abundance: .; j_gene: TRBJ2-4; d_gene: .; v_gene: TRBV28
CDR3aa: CASSEEVRYGYTF; CDR3nt: TGTGCCAGCAGTGAAGAGGTTCGGTATGGCTACACCTTC; abundance: few; j_gene: TRBJ1-2; d_gene: .; v_gene: TRBV2
CDR3aa: CAWSGLRGYGYTF; CDR3nt: TGTGCCTGGAGTGGGCTACGAGGTTATGGCTACACCTTC; abundance: .; j_gene: TRBJ1-2; d_gene: .; v_gene: TRBV30
CDR3aa: CASSGGAGGSADTQYF; CDR3nt: TGTGCCAGCAGCGGTGGAGCGGGGGGTTCGGCAGATACGCAGTATTTT; abundance: .; j_gene: TRBJ2-3; d_gene: TRBD2; v_gene: TRBV9
CDR3aa: CASSLDSTYQPQHF; CDR3nt: TGTGCCAGCAGCCTGGACAGTACTTATCAGCCCCAGCATTTT; abundance: .; j_gene: TRBJ1-5; d_gene: .; v_gene: TRBV7-2
CDR3aa: CASSLGPNEKLFF; CDR3nt: TGTGCCAGCAGCTTAGGCCCTAATGAAAAACTGTTTTTT; abundance: .; j_gene: TRBJ1-4; d_gene: .; v_gene: TRBV7-2
CDR3aa: CASSQGTGGPTDTQYF; CDR3nt: TGCGCCAGCAGCCAGGGGACAGGGGGCCCAACAGATACGCAGTATTTT; abundance: .; j_gene: TRBJ2-3; d_gene: TRBD1; v_gene: TRBV4-1
CDR3aa: CATKEDRGGGSYEQYF; CDR3nt: TGTGCCACCAAAGAGGACAGGGGGGGCGGCTCCTACGAGCAGTACTTC; abundance: .; j_gene: TRBJ2-7; d_gene: TRBD1; v_gene: TRBV15
CDR3aa: CASSLEETQYF; CDR3nt: TGTGCCAGCAGCTTGGAAGAGACCCAGTACTTC; abundance: .; j_gene: TRBJ2-5; d_gene: .; v_gene: TRBV5-6
CDR3aa: CAIRQGANTGELFF; CDR3nt: TGTGCCATCAGGCAGGGGGCGAACACCGGGGAGCTGTTTTTT; abundance: .; j_gene: TRBJ2-2; d_gene: TRBD1; v_gene: TRBV10-3
CDR3aa: CASSQTGTSGGVGNIQYF; CDR3nt: TGTGCCAGCAGCCAAACCGGGACTAGCGGGGGGGTGGGAAACATTCAGTACTTC; abundance: .; j_gene: TRBJ2-4; d_gene: TRBD2; v_gene: TRBV4-2
CDR3aa: CASSPGGLAGGGETQYF; CDR3nt: TGTGCCAGCAGCCCTGGAGGACTAGCGGGGGGTGGGGAGACCCAGTACTTC; abundance: .; j_gene: TRBJ2-5; d_gene: TRBD2; v_gene: TRBV5-4
CDR3aa: CASSQVPDSPGLQNTEAFF; CDR3nt: TGTGCCAGCAGCCAAGTGCCGGATTCTCCGGGACTCCAGAACACTGAAGCTTTCTTT; abundance: .; j_gene: TRBJ1-1; d_gene: .; v_gene: TRBV4-2
CDR3aa: CASCGSGDYGYTF; CDR3nt: TGTGCCTCATGCGGGAGCGGAGACTATGGCTACACCTTC; abundance: .; j_gene: TRBJ1-2; d_gene: .; v_gene: TRBV10-3
CDR3aa: CASSQVPSSGQPQHF; CDR3nt: TGCGCCAGCAGCCAAGTTCCTTCCTCTGGGCAGCCCCAGCATTTT; abundance: .; j_gene: TRBJ1-5; d_gene: .; v_gene: TRBV4-1
CDR3aa: CASSLPANSPLHF; CDR3nt: TGTGCCAGCAGTTTACCTGCTAATTCACCCCTCCACTTT; abundance: .; j_gene: TRBJ1-6; d_gene: .; v_gene: TRBV28
CDR3aa: CASSQSLDEQYF; CDR3nt: TGTGCCAGCAGCCAATCACTTGACGAGCAGTACTTC; abundance: .; j_gene: TRBJ2-7; d_gene: .; v_gene: TRBV7-9
CDR3aa: CSVSSAGNSEAFF; CDR3nt: TGCAGCGTCTCGTCAGCCGGGAATAGTGAAGCTTTCTTT; abundance: .; j_gene: TRBJ1-1; d_gene: .; v_gene: TRBV29-1
CDR3aa: CASSLRRWETQYF; CDR3nt: TGTGCCAGCAGTCTTCGCCGCTGGGAGACCCAGTACTTC; abundance: .; j_gene: TRBJ2-5; d_gene: .; v_gene: TRBV6-5
CDR3aa: CASSPNGLAGDTDTQYF; CDR3nt: TGTGCCAGCTCACCCAATGGACTAGCGGGGGACACAGATACGCAGTATTTT; abundance: once; j_gene: TRBJ2-3; d_gene: TRBD2; v_gene: TRBV18
CDR3aa: CASSWALRQPQHF; CDR3nt: TGTGCCAGCAGTTGGGCCCTGCGTCAGCCCCAGCATTTT; abundance: .; j_gene: TRBJ1-5; d_gene: .; v_gene: TRBV6-5
CDR3aa: CASSTTGSNYGYTF; CDR3nt: TGTGCCAGCAGCACCACAGGGTCCAACTATGGCTACACCTTC; abundance: .; j_gene: TRBJ1-2; d_gene: .; v_gene: TRBV7-9
CDR3aa: CAISWGNDNSPLHF; CDR3nt: TGTGCCATCAGTTGGGGAAACGATAATTCACCCCTCCACTTT; abundance: .; j_gene: TRBJ1-6; d_gene: .; v_gene: TRBV10-3
CDR3aa: CASSFNAIFSPLHF; CDR3nt: TGTGCCAGCAGCTTTAACGCAATTTTTTCACCCCTCCACTTT; abundance: .; j_gene: TRBJ1-6; d_gene: .; v_gene: TRBV7-8
CDR3aa: CASSLGGGSYEQYF; CDR3nt: TGTGCCAGCAGCTTAGGAGGTGGGTCCTACGAGCAGTACTTC; abundance: .; j_gene: TRBJ2-7; d_gene: .; v_gene: TRBV7-9
CDR3aa: CAWTAGGYGYTF; CDR3nt: TGTGCCTGGACCGCGGGTGGTTATGGCTACACCTTC; abundance: few; j_gene: TRBJ1-2; d_gene: .; v_gene: TRBV30
CDR3aa: CASSTAGQNTEAFF; CDR3nt: TGTGCCAGCAGTACCGCGGGCCAGAACACTGAAGCTTTCTTT; abundance: .; j_gene: TRBJ1-1; d_gene: .; v_gene: TRBV6-1
CDR3aa: CAGGYRGTNTEAFF; CDR3nt: TGTGCCGGGGGCTACAGGGGGACGAACACTGAAGCTTTCTTT; abundance: .; j_gene: TRBJ1-1; d_gene: TRBD1; v_gene: TRBV5-6
CDR3aa: CASSSGQGRGQPQHF; CDR3nt: TGTGCCAGCAGTTCCGGACAGGGAAGGGGTCAGCCCCAGCATTTT; abundance: .; j_gene: TRBJ1-5; d_gene: TRBD1; v_gene: TRBV6-5
CDR3aa: CASSSGTANFYGYTF; CDR3nt: TGTGCCAGTAGCTCCGGGACAGCAAACTTCTATGGCTACACCTTC; abundance: .; j_gene: TRBJ1-2; d_gene: TRBD1; v_gene: TRBV19
CDR3aa: CAWSFPRAREIFTDTQYF; CDR3nt: TGTGCCTGGAGTTTTCCCCGGGCCAGGGAGATTTTCACAGATACGCAGTATTTT; abundance: .; j_gene: TRBJ2-3; d_gene: .; v_gene: TRBV30
CDR3aa: CASSSAASGGAFSGELFF; CDR3nt: TGTGCCAGCAGCTCGGCGGCTAGCGGGGGGGCGTTCTCCGGGGAGCTGTTTTTT; abundance: few; j_gene: TRBJ2-2; d_gene: TRBD2; v_gene: TRBV5-6
CDR3aa: CASSPWAGGNTGELFF; CDR3nt: TGTGCCAGTAGTCCTTGGGCGGGGGGCAACACCGGGGAGCTGTTTTTT; abundance: .; j_gene: TRBJ2-2; d_gene: TRBD2; v_gene: TRBV19
CDR3aa: CASSPGLRDQKETGELFF; CDR3nt: TGTGCCAGCAGCCCCGGGCTGCGAGACCAGAAGGAGACCGGGGAGCTGTTTTTT; abundance: .; j_gene: TRBJ2-2; d_gene: .; v_gene: TRBV11-2
CDR3aa: CASRKIDRGTLGYTF; CDR3nt: TGTGCCAGCAGAAAAATCGACAGGGGGACTCTAGGCTACACCTTC; abundance: .; j_gene: TRBJ1-2; d_gene: TRBD1; v_gene: TRBV11-2
CDR3aa: CAWNEGAGGNTIYF; CDR3nt: TGTGCCTGGAATGAGGGGGCAGGAGGAAACACCATATATTTT; abundance: .; j_gene: TRBJ1-3; d_gene: TRBD1; v_gene: TRBV30
CDR3aa: CASLQGGRNTEAFF; CDR3nt: TGTGCCAGCCTACAGGGGGGGAGGAACACTGAAGCTTTCTTT; abundance: .; j_gene: TRBJ1-1; d_gene: TRBD1; v_gene: TRBV25-1
CDR3aa: CASSLIAGGTDTQYF; CDR3nt: TGTGCCAGCAGTCTTATAGCGGGGGGCACAGATACGCAGTATTTT; abundance: .; j_gene: TRBJ2-3; d_gene: TRBD2; v_gene: TRBV6-5
CDR3aa: CASSPDRDYGYTF; CDR3nt: TGTGCCAGCAGCCCCGACAGGGACTATGGCTACACCTTC; abundance: .; j_gene: TRBJ1-2; d_gene: TRBD1; v_gene: TRBV6-5
CDR3aa: CASSQGDMTGATNEKLFF; CDR3nt: TGCGCCAGCAGCCAAGGAGACATGACAGGCGCCACTAATGAAAAACTGTTTTTT; abundance: .; j_gene: TRBJ1-4; d_gene: .; v_gene: TRBV4-1
CDR3aa: CASSPGTENTGELFF; CDR3nt: TGTGCCAGCAGCCCGGGGACAGAGAACACCGGGGAGCTGTTTTTT; abundance: .; j_gene: TRBJ2-2; d_gene: TRBD1; v_gene: TRBV6-5
CDR3aa: CASSLPGSPLHF; CDR3nt: TGTGCCAGCAGCCTCCCGGGGTCACCCCTCCACTTT; abundance: .; j_gene: TRBJ1-6; d_gene: .; v_gene: TRBV5-4
CDR3aa: CASSSLTGGISPLHF; CDR3nt: TGTGCCAGCAGCAGCTTGACAGGGGGCATCTCACCCCTCCACTTT; abundance: .; j_gene: TRBJ1-6; d_gene: TRBD1; v_gene: TRBV7-2
CDR3aa: CASSGDLSSYNEQFF; CDR3nt: TGTGCCAGCAGTGGGGACCTCAGCTCCTACAATGAGCAGTTCTTC; abundance: .; j_gene: TRBJ2-1; d_gene: .; v_gene: TRBV7-9
CDR3aa: CASSLGDRGRHGNQPQHF; CDR3nt: TGTGCCAGCAGCTTAGGAGACAGGGGGAGGCATGGCAATCAGCCCCAGCATTTT; abundance: .; j_gene: TRBJ1-5; d_gene: TRBD1; v_gene: TRBV7-4
CDR3aa: CASSMIQGNNEQFF; CDR3nt: TGTGCCAGTAGTATGATACAGGGGAACAATGAGCAGTTCTTC; abundance: .; j_gene: TRBJ2-1; d_gene: TRBD1; v_gene: TRBV19
CDR3aa: CASSYGAGSGELFF; CDR3nt: TGTGCCAGCAGTTACGGTGCGGGATCCGGGGAGCTGTTTTTT; abundance: once; j_gene: TRBJ2-2; d_gene: .; v_gene: TRBV6-5
CDR3aa: CASSIGTGTFGYTF; CDR3nt: TGTGCCAGTAGTATAGGGACAGGGACCTTTGGCTACACCTTC; abundance: .; j_gene: TRBJ1-2; d_gene: TRBD1; v_gene: TRBV19
CDR3aa: CASSQDRRADYGYTF; CDR3nt: TGCGCCAGCAGCCAAGATAGGAGGGCAGACTATGGCTACACCTTC; abundance: once; j_gene: TRBJ1-2; d_gene: .; v_gene: TRBV4-3
CDR3aa: CASSYSPDNYGYTF; CDR3nt: TGTGCCAGCAGTTACTCTCCAGATAACTATGGCTACACCTTC; abundance: once; j_gene: TRBJ1-2; d_gene: .; v_gene: TRBV6-2/TRBV6-3
CDR3aa: CSVEFELTEAFF; CDR3nt: TGCAGCGTTGAATTCGAATTGACTGAAGCTTTCTTT; abundance: .; j_gene: TRBJ1-1; d_gene: .; v_gene: TRBV29-1